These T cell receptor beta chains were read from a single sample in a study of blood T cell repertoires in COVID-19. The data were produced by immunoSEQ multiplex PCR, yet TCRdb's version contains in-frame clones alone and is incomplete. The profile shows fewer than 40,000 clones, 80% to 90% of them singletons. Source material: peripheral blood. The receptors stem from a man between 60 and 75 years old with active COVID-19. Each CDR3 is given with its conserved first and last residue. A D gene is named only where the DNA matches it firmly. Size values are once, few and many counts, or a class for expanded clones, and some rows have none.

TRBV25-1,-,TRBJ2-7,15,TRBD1,TGTGCCAGCAGTGAGGGGGGGACAGGGGATGACGAGCAGTACTTC,CASSEGGTGDDEQYF
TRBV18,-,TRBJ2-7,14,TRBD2,TGTGCCAGCTCACCCAAACTAGCGACGTACGAGCAGTACTTC,CASSPKLATYEQYF
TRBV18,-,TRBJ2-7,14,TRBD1,TGTGCCAGCTCACCACCGGGACAGGCGCACGAGCAGTACTTC,CASSPPGQAHEQYF
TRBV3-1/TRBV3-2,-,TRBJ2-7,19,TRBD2,TGTGCCAGCAGCCAGCGCGGGACTAGCGGGAGGGGGCTCTCCTACGAGCAGTACTTC,CASSQRGTSGRGLSYEQYF
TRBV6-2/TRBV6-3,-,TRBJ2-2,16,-,TGTGCCAGCAGTTCGGGACAAGAACTTAACACCGGGGAGCTGTTTTTT,CASSSGQELNTGELFF
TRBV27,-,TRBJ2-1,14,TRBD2,TGTGCCAGCCAACTAGCGGGCCGTTTAGATGAGCAGTTCTTC,CASQLAGRLDEQFF
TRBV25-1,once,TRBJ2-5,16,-,TGTGCCAGCAGTGAATATATCGGGGAGGTCGTTGAGACCCAGTACTTC,CASSEYIGEVVETQYF
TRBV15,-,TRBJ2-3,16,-,TGTGCCACCAGCAGAGATCTCGTTAGCGGCACAGATACGCAGTATTTT,CATSRDLVSGTDTQYF
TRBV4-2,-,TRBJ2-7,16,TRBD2,TGTGCCAGCAGCCCTAGCTTTAGCGGGGAAACCTACGAGCAGTACTTC,CASSPSFSGETYEQYF
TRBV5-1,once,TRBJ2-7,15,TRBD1,TGCGCCAGCAGCTTAGGGTCAGGGGGATCCTACGAGCAGTACTTC,CASSLGSGGSYEQYF
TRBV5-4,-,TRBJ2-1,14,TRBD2,TGTGCCAGCAGCCTCGCGGGGGCCTACAATGAGCAGTTCTTC,CASSLAGAYNEQFF
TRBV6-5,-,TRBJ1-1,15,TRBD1,TGTGCCAGCACGGGACAGGGGAGTAGGAACACTGAAGCTTTCTTT,CASTGQGSRNTEAFF
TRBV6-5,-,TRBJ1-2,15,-,TGTGCCAGCAGTTACGGGGCTACAGCTAACTATGGCTACACCTTC,CASSYGATANYGYTF
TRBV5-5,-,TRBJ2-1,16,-,TGTGCCAGCAGCGCAAACACAGGGGAGGCCTTAAATGAGCAGTTCTTC,CASSANTGEALNEQFF
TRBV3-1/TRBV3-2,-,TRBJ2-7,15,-,TGTGCCAGCAGCCCCTATAATTCGGGAGTCTACGAGCAGTACTTC,CASSPYNSGVYEQYF
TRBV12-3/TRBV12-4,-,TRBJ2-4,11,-,TGTGCCAGCAGTCAAACGGGCATTCAGTACTTC,CASSQTGIQYF
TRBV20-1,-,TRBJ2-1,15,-,TGCAGTGCTAGTATAGCGCGTAGCTCCTACAATGAGCAGTTCTTC,CSASIARSSYNEQFF